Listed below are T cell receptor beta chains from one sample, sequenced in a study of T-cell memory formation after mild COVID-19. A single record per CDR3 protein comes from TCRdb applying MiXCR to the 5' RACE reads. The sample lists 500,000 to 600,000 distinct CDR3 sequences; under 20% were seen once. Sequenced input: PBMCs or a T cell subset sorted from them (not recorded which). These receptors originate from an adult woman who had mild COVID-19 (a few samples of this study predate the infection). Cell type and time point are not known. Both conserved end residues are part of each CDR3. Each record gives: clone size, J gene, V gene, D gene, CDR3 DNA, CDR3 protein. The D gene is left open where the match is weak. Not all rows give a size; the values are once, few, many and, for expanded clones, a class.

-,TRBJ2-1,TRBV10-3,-,TGTGCCATCAGTGGGACCGGGGCGAAGAATGAGCAGTTCTTC,CAISGTGAKNEQFF
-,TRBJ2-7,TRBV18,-,TGTGCCAGCTCAAATTTGGCGAACGAGCAGTACTTC,CASSNLANEQYF
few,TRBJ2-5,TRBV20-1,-,TGCAGTGCTAGAGACCTGTCGGATATGAAACTGGAGACCCAGTACTTC,CSARDLSDMKLETQYF
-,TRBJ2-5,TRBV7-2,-,TGTGCCAGCAGCCCACTAGGGAGGGAGACCCAGTACTTC,CASSPLGRETQYF
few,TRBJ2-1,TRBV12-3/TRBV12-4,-,TGTGCCAGCATTAAAAACGGACTCAATGAGCAGTTCTTC,CASIKNGLNEQFF
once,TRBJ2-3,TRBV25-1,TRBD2,TGTGCCAGCAGTGAATTGGTAGCGGGGAGCACAGATACGCAGTATTTT,CASSELVAGSTDTQYF
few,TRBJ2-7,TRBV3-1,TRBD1,TGTGCCAGCAGCCTACCCTCCGGGACAGGACACTACGAGCAGTACTTC,CASSLPSGTGHYEQYF
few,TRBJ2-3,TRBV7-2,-,TGTGCCAGCAGCCCTGGGGGGGCCTCAGATACGCAGTATTTT,CASSPGGASDTQYF
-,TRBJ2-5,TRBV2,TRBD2,TGTGCCAGCAGCGGGACTAGCGGGAGGGAAGAGACCCAGTACTTC,CASSGTSGREETQYF
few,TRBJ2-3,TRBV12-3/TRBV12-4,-,TGTGCCAGCATTATGGGAGGCAGGGCCATGGATACGCAGTATTTT,CASIMGGRAMDTQYF
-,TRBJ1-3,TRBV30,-,TGTGCCTGGAGTGTTTACAGTAGCTCTGGAAACACCATATATTTT,CAWSVYSSSGNTIYF
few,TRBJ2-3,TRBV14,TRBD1,TGTGCCAGCAGCCAAGATCCGAACGGGGACAGGGGGACAGATACGCAGTATTTT,CASSQDPNGDRGTDTQYF
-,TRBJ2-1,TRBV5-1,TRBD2,TGCGCCAGCAGACCCCTTGGCGGGAGTTTGACCTACAATGAGCAGTTCTTC,CASRPLGGSLTYNEQFF
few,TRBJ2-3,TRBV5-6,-,TGTGCCAGCAGCTTCACCGCGGGGACTTCCAGGAGAGATACGCAGTATTTT,CASSFTAGTSRRDTQYF
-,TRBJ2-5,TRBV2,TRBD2,TGTGCCAGCAGTAAAGGGACTAGCGGGACGGGAGGACAAGAGACCCAGTACTTC,CASSKGTSGTGGQETQYF
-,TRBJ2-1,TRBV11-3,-,TGTGCCAGCAGCTTGGAGCAGCGGGATGAGCAGTTCTTC,CASSLEQRDEQFF
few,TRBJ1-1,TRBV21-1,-,TGTGCCAGCAGCAAGAGCAGGGAAAAGGTACCTGAAGCTTTCTTT,CASSKSREKVPEAFF
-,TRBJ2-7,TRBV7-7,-,TGTGCCAGCAGCCCCTCAATTGAGTCCTACGAGCAGTACTTC,CASSPSIESYEQYF
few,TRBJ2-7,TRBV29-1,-,TGCAGCGTTGAAATGCCGGGCAGCTCCTACGAGCAGTACTTC,CSVEMPGSSYEQYF
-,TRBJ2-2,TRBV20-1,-,TGCAGTGCCCGTACACCGAACACCGGGGAGCTGTTTTTT,CSARTPNTGELFF
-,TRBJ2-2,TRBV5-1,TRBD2,TGCGCCAGCGGACTAGCGGGGAACACCGGGGAGCTGTTTTTT,CASGLAGNTGELFF
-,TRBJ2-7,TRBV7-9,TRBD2,TGTGCCAGCAACCCTGTGGGACTATCCTACGAGCAGTACTTC,CASNPVGLSYEQYF
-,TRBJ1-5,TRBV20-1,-,TGCAGTGCTAGACAGATGTTAGGCGCCGTGGGAGGCAATCAGCCCCAGCATTTT,CSARQMLGAVGGNQPQHF
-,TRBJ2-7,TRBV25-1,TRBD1,TGTGCCAGCGAGAGGGGACAGGGGTCCTACGAGCAGTACTTC,CASERGQGSYEQYF
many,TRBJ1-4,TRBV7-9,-,TGTGCCAGCAGCCCCTATGGGCAGGGAGAGGCGAAACTGTTTTTT,CASSPYGQGEAKLFF
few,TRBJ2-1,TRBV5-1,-,TGCGCCAGCAGCTTGGGGTCTACTGGAAATGAGCAGTTCTTC,CASSLGSTGNEQFF
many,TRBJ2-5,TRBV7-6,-,TGTGCCAGCAGCTTGGGTGCCCGCAGAGAGACCCAGTACTTC,CASSLGARRETQYF
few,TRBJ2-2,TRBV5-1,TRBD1,TGCGCCAGCAGCCGGACCGGACAGGGTAACACCGGGGAGCTGTTTTTT,CASSRTGQGNTGELFF
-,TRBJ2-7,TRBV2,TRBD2,TGTGCCAGCAGTCTAGCGGGACGGGACTACGAGCAGTACTTC,CASSLAGRDYEQYF
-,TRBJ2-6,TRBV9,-,TGTGCCAGCAGCCCCTGGGCAGGGGAGGCAACTGGGGCCAACGTCCTGACTTTC,CASSPWAGEATGANVLTF
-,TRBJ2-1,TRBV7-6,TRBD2,TGTGCCAGCAGCTTAGAGGTAGCGGGAGGAAATAGGCAGTTCTTC,CASSLEVAGGNRQFF
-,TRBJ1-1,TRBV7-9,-,TGTGCCAGCAGCCTTAGGCGGCAGGAAGACACTGAAGCTTTCTTT,CASSLRRQEDTEAFF
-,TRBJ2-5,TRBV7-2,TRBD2,TGTGCCAGCAGCTTAAGACTAGCAGGAGTCGAGACCCAGTACTTC,CASSLRLAGVETQYF
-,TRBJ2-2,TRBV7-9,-,TGTGCCAGCAGTTCGGGCAGCGGAGACACCGGGGAGCTGTTTTTT,CASSSGSGDTGELFF
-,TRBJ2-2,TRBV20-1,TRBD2,TGCAGTGCTAGAGGGGGACTAGCGGGAGGGCCCCACACCGGGGAGCTGTTTTTT,CSARGGLAGGPHTGELFF
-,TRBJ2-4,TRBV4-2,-,TGTGCCAGCAGCCAAGATGGAGGGGGCAAAAACATTCAGTACTTC,CASSQDGGGKNIQYF
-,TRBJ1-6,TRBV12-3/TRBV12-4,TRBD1,TGTGCCAGCAGTTTAACAGGGGGCCCTCTAAATTCACCCCTCCACTTT,CASSLTGGPLNSPLHF
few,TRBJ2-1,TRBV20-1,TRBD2,TGCAGTGCTAGAGATAGCGAGCGGGAGTCGGTAGGCAATGAGCAGTTCTTC,CSARDSERESVGNEQFF
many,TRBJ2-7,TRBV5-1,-,TGCGCCAGCAGCTTTGGCGAACAGGGGAGGACTATCGAGCAGTACTTC,CASSFGEQGRTIEQYF
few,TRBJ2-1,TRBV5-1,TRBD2,TGCGCCAGCAGCTTTGTTAGCGGGGGGACCAATGAGCAGTTCTTC,CASSFVSGGTNEQFF
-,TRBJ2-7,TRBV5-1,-,TGCGCCAGCAGCTTGGCCGGTAGGACTACTGATAACGAGCAGTACTTC,CASSLAGRTTDNEQYF
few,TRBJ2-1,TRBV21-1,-,TGTGCCAGCATCGTACTAGGGACATTCTACAATGAGCAGTTCTTC,CASIVLGTFYNEQFF
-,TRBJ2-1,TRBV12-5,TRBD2,TGTGCTAGTGAAAGTCTAGCGGGAGGCGGGCAGTTCTTC,CASESLAGGGQFF
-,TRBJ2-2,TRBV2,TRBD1,TGTGCCAGCAGTGAAGGGACAGGGGCCGGGGAGCTGTTTTTT,CASSEGTGAGELFF
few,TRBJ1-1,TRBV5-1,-,TGCGCCAGCAGCTCCAGACGGGGGAACACTGAAGCTTTCTTT,CASSSRRGNTEAFF
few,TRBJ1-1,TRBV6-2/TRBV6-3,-,TGTGCCAGCAGTTACCCAAACTGGACCCCATCAGCTTTCTTT,CASSYPNWTPSAFF
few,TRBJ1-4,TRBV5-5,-,TGTGCCAGCAGCTTGGTCTCGATGGGTGAAAAACTGTTTTTT,CASSLVSMGEKLFF
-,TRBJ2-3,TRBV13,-,TGTGCCAGCAGTTATCGACTAAGAACAACAGATACGCAGTATTTT,CASSYRLRTTDTQYF
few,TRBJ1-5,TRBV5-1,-,TGCGCCAGCAGCTTGGACAGCTTTAATCAGCCCCAGCATTTT,CASSLDSFNQPQHF
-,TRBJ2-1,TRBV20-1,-,TGCAGTGCTAGTAACCCCTACAATGAGCAGTTCTTC,CSASNPYNEQFF
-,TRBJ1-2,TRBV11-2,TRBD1,TGTGCCGGGGGACAGGGTCAACCCACTAGCTACACCTTC,CAGGQGQPTSYTF
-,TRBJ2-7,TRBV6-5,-,TGTGCCAGCAGTTACTCGAACAGGCCTGTTCCCTACGAGCAGTACTTC,CASSYSNRPVPYEQYF